This is a list of T cell receptor beta chains from one sample in a study of siplizumab effects on memory and regulatory T cells. No antigen has been identified for these receptors. TCRdb's table, derived via immunoSEQ multiplex PCR, lists solely in-frame clones and lacks some. Seen here are 9,500 to 11,000 clones, more than 35% observed once, and the top ten hold approximately 11%. Sequencing was done on a sample of CFSE-low (dividing) CD8+ T cells sorted from an allogeneic mixed lymphocyte reaction. The receptor source for this set is a human donor in good health; the cells came from an allogeneic mixed lymphocyte reaction. Both conserved end residues are part of each CDR3. D genes are given only for firm matches. Clone size, where shown, is once, few, many, or a class for clones that have expanded.

d_call: TRBD2
v_call: TRBV19
j_call: TRBJ2-2
clone_size: medium-sized
cdr3_aa: CASSIRLAGTGELFF
cdr3_nt: TGTGCCAGTAGTATTAGACTAGCGGGGACCGGGGAGCTGTTTTTT

d_call: -
v_call: TRBV6-6
j_call: TRBJ2-1
clone_size: -
cdr3_aa: CASSYRQSSYNEQFF
cdr3_nt: TGTGCCAGCAGTTACCGACAGAGCTCCTACAATGAGCAGTTCTTC

d_call: -
v_call: TRBV7-6
j_call: TRBJ2-7
clone_size: -
cdr3_aa: CASSSLADEQYF
cdr3_nt: TGTGCCAGCAGTTCACTAGCCGACGAGCAGTACTTC

d_call: -
v_call: TRBV5-1
j_call: TRBJ2-7
clone_size: -
cdr3_aa: CASSPGTNSYEQYF
cdr3_nt: TGCGCCAGCAGCCCCGGGACAAATTCCTACGAGCAGTACTTC

d_call: -
v_call: TRBV29-1
j_call: TRBJ2-7
clone_size: -
cdr3_aa: CSVSGDRSTPYEQYF
cdr3_nt: TGCAGCGTTAGCGGCGATAGGTCTACCCCCTACGAGCAGTACTTC

d_call: -
v_call: TRBV9
j_call: TRBJ2-7
clone_size: medium-sized
cdr3_aa: CASSVAGISYEQYF
cdr3_nt: TGTGCCAGCAGCGTGGCGGGGATCAGCTACGAGCAGTACTTC

d_call: TRBD2
v_call: TRBV19
j_call: TRBJ2-1
clone_size: -
cdr3_aa: CASSWSSGGASYNEQFF
cdr3_nt: TGTGCCAGTAGTTGGAGTAGCGGGGGGGCCTCCTACAATGAGCAGTTCTTC

d_call: TRBD2
v_call: TRBV7-6
j_call: TRBJ2-1
clone_size: medium-sized
cdr3_aa: CASSPLAGGLYNEQFF
cdr3_nt: TGTGCCAGCAGCCCCCTAGCGGGGGGGCTGTACAATGAGCAGTTCTTC

d_call: -
v_call: TRBV6-6
j_call: TRBJ1-5
clone_size: -
cdr3_aa: CASKTHQPQHF
cdr3_nt: TGTGCCAGCAAAACCCATCAGCCCCAGCATTTT

d_call: TRBD1
v_call: TRBV5-1
j_call: TRBJ2-7
clone_size: -
cdr3_aa: CASSGTGFYEQYF
cdr3_nt: TGCGCCAGCAGCGGGACAGGGTTCTACGAGCAGTACTTC

d_call: -
v_call: TRBV9
j_call: TRBJ2-3
clone_size: -
cdr3_aa: CASSADGGSTDTQYF
cdr3_nt: TGTGCCAGCAGCGCCGATGGGGGGAGCACAGATACGCAGTATTTT

d_call: -
v_call: TRBV4-1
j_call: TRBJ1-4
clone_size: -
cdr3_aa: CASSPRGLDDEKLFF
cdr3_nt: TGCGCCAGCAGCCCCCGAGGGCTCGATGATGAAAAACTGTTTTTT

d_call: -
v_call: TRBV11-2
j_call: TRBJ2-1
clone_size: -
cdr3_aa: CASSLGSFVNEQFF
cdr3_nt: TGTGCCAGCAGCTTAGGTAGTTTTGTCAATGAGCAGTTCTTC

d_call: -
v_call: TRBV19
j_call: TRBJ1-5
clone_size: -
cdr3_aa: CASSDRFSNQPQHF
cdr3_nt: TGTGCCAGTAGTGACAGGTTTAGCAATCAGCCCCAGCATTTT

d_call: TRBD1
v_call: TRBV5-1
j_call: TRBJ1-1
clone_size: many
cdr3_aa: CASSLLLTGARTEAFF
cdr3_nt: TGCGCCAGCAGCTTGTTGCTTACAGGGGCCAGGACTGAAGCTTTCTTT

d_call: -
v_call: TRBV9
j_call: TRBJ1-5
clone_size: medium-sized
cdr3_aa: CASSDGGPQHF
cdr3_nt: TGTGCCAGCAGCGACGGGGGACCCCAGCATTTT

d_call: TRBD1
v_call: TRBV10-3
j_call: TRBJ1-4
clone_size: few
cdr3_aa: CATHTGGDGEKLFF
cdr3_nt: TGTGCCACCCATACAGGGGGGGATGGTGAAAAACTGTTTTTT

d_call: -
v_call: TRBV27
j_call: TRBJ1-2
clone_size: -
cdr3_aa: CASKEGANYGYTF
cdr3_nt: TGTGCCAGCAAGGAGGGGGCTAACTATGGCTACACCTTC

d_call: -
v_call: TRBV11-3
j_call: TRBJ1-3
clone_size: -
cdr3_aa: CASSLGRLGGNTIYF
cdr3_nt: TGTGCCAGCAGCTTAGGTCGTCTGGGGGGAAACACCATATATTTT

d_call: -
v_call: TRBV30
j_call: TRBJ2-7
clone_size: medium-sized
cdr3_aa: CAWDPGTLREQYF
cdr3_nt: TGTGCCTGGGACCCTGGGACATTGCGAGAGCAGTACTTC

d_call: TRBD2
v_call: TRBV7-3
j_call: TRBJ2-1
clone_size: -
cdr3_aa: CASSSGLAGGLSYNEQFF
cdr3_nt: TGTGCCAGCAGCTCCGGACTAGCGGGGGGGCTATCCTACAATGAGCAGTTCTTC

d_call: -
v_call: TRBV10-3
j_call: TRBJ2-3
clone_size: many
cdr3_aa: CAISESRGVNTDTQYF
cdr3_nt: TGTGCCATCAGTGAGTCCAGGGGGGTAAACACAGATACGCAGTATTTT

d_call: -
v_call: TRBV7-3
j_call: TRBJ2-1
clone_size: few
cdr3_aa: CASSLSRENEQFF
cdr3_nt: TGTGCCAGCAGCTTAAGCAGGGAGAATGAGCAGTTCTTC

d_call: -
v_call: TRBV27
j_call: TRBJ2-7
clone_size: few
cdr3_aa: CASSLRGISYEQYF
cdr3_nt: TGTGCCAGCAGTTTAAGAGGAATCTCCTACGAGCAGTACTTC

d_call: TRBD2
v_call: TRBV4-1
j_call: TRBJ2-5
clone_size: few
cdr3_aa: CASSPIAGGRETQYF
cdr3_nt: TGCGCCAGCAGCCCGATAGCGGGGGGACGGGAGACCCAGTACTTC

d_call: -
v_call: TRBV7-3
j_call: TRBJ2-1
clone_size: medium-sized
cdr3_aa: CASSPNFETVNEQFF
cdr3_nt: TGTGCCAGCAGCCCGAACTTCGAAACGGTCAATGAGCAGTTCTTC

d_call: -
v_call: TRBV7-2
j_call: TRBJ2-6
clone_size: once
cdr3_aa: CASSLGANVLTF
cdr3_nt: TGTGCCAGCAGCTTGGGGGCCAACGTCCTGACTTTC

d_call: -
v_call: TRBV9
j_call: TRBJ2-3
clone_size: few
cdr3_aa: CASSVEAIAASTDTQYF
cdr3_nt: TGTGCCAGCAGCGTAGAGGCAATAGCGGCTAGCACAGATACGCAGTATTTT

d_call: TRBD2
v_call: TRBV25-1
j_call: TRBJ2-4
clone_size: -
cdr3_aa: CASSGGLASDIQYF
cdr3_nt: TGTGCCAGCAGTGGGGGACTAGCTAGCGACATTCAGTACTTC

d_call: -
v_call: TRBV2
j_call: TRBJ2-7
clone_size: -
cdr3_aa: CASSYGLGAYEQYF
cdr3_nt: TGTGCCAGCAGTTACGGGCTGGGAGCCTACGAGCAGTACTTC

d_call: -
v_call: TRBV27
j_call: TRBJ2-7
clone_size: medium-sized
cdr3_aa: CASSLGGQTYEQYF
cdr3_nt: TGTGCCAGCAGTTTAGGGGGCCAGACCTACGAGCAGTACTTC

d_call: -
v_call: TRBV6-5
j_call: TRBJ2-1
clone_size: medium-sized
cdr3_aa: CASSYSGDYNEQFF
cdr3_nt: TGTGCCAGCAGTTACTCGGGGGATTACAATGAGCAGTTCTTC

d_call: TRBD2
v_call: TRBV4-3
j_call: TRBJ2-7
clone_size: -
cdr3_aa: CASSPTSGASYEQYF
cdr3_nt: TGCGCCAGCAGCCCGACTAGCGGGGCGTCCTACGAGCAGTACTTC

d_call: -
v_call: TRBV2
j_call: TRBJ2-7
clone_size: -
cdr3_aa: CASGQRTPYEQYF
cdr3_nt: TGTGCCAGCGGACAGAGAACCCCCTACGAGCAGTACTTC

d_call: -
v_call: TRBV6-5
j_call: TRBJ1-1
clone_size: medium-sized
cdr3_aa: CASGLDTEAFF
cdr3_nt: TGTGCCAGTGGCCTTGACACTGAAGCTTTCTTT

d_call: TRBD2
v_call: TRBV4-1
j_call: TRBJ2-1
clone_size: many
cdr3_aa: CASSQALAGGYNEQFF
cdr3_nt: TGCGCCAGCAGCCAAGCCTTAGCGGGGGGATACAATGAGCAGTTCTTC

d_call: -
v_call: TRBV15
j_call: TRBJ1-4
clone_size: once
cdr3_aa: CATSRRMRTEKLFF
cdr3_nt: TGTGCCACCAGCAGGAGGATGCGGACAGAAAAACTGTTTTTT

d_call: TRBD1
v_call: TRBV4-1
j_call: TRBJ2-3
clone_size: -
cdr3_aa: CASSLDGQGRDTQYF
cdr3_nt: TGCGCCAGCAGCCTAGATGGACAGGGGCGAGATACGCAGTATTTT

d_call: -
v_call: TRBV4-3
j_call: TRBJ1-1
clone_size: -
cdr3_aa: CASSQEGYTEAFF
cdr3_nt: TGCGCCAGCAGCCAAGAAGGGTACACTGAAGCTTTCTTT

d_call: TRBD2
v_call: TRBV6-5
j_call: TRBJ2-5
clone_size: -
cdr3_aa: CASRTSGDYQETQYF
cdr3_nt: TGTGCCAGCAGGACCAGCGGGGACTACCAAGAGACCCAGTACTTC

d_call: -
v_call: TRBV23-1
j_call: TRBJ1-3
clone_size: medium-sized
cdr3_aa: CASSQSRDPGNTIYF
cdr3_nt: TGCGCCAGCAGTCAGTCTAGGGATCCCGGAAACACCATATATTTT

d_call: TRBD1
v_call: TRBV5-4
j_call: TRBJ1-3
clone_size: -
cdr3_aa: CASSQEGTDGNTIYF
cdr3_nt: TGTGCCAGCAGCCAAGAAGGGACAGATGGAAACACCATATATTTT

d_call: -
v_call: TRBV30
j_call: TRBJ1-1
clone_size: -
cdr3_aa: CAWSVTGTNTEAFF
cdr3_nt: TGTGCCTGGAGTGTGACAGGCACGAACACTGAAGCTTTCTTT

d_call: TRBD2
v_call: TRBV29-1
j_call: TRBJ2-7
clone_size: -
cdr3_aa: CSVDGAGVYEQYF
cdr3_nt: TGCAGCGTTGATGGAGCGGGAGTTTACGAGCAGTACTTC

d_call: -
v_call: TRBV13
j_call: TRBJ2-3
clone_size: -
cdr3_aa: CASSQERHAFDTQYF
cdr3_nt: TGTGCCAGCAGCCAAGAGAGGCACGCATTCGATACGCAGTATTTT

d_call: -
v_call: TRBV28
j_call: TRBJ2-2
clone_size: -
cdr3_aa: CASRPTDRGPKVGGELFF
cdr3_nt: TGTGCCAGCAGGCCTACTGACCGGGGCCCCAAAGTTGGCGGGGAGCTGTTTTTT

d_call: -
v_call: TRBV4-1
j_call: TRBJ1-1
clone_size: -
cdr3_aa: CASRYHQGDLAEAFF
cdr3_nt: TGCGCCAGCAGGTACCACCAGGGTGACTTAGCTGAAGCTTTCTTT

d_call: -
v_call: TRBV5-1
j_call: TRBJ2-1
clone_size: medium-sized
cdr3_aa: CASSLAGLNNEQFF
cdr3_nt: TGCGCCAGCAGCTTGGCCGGGCTCAACAATGAGCAGTTCTTC

d_call: -
v_call: TRBV7-9
j_call: TRBJ2-7
clone_size: medium-sized
cdr3_aa: CASSFSADSYEQYF
cdr3_nt: TGTGCCAGCAGCTTCTCTGCAGACTCCTACGAGCAGTACTTC

d_call: -
v_call: TRBV7-6
j_call: TRBJ1-1
clone_size: medium-sized
cdr3_aa: CASSLSKSRNTEAFF
cdr3_nt: TGTGCCAGCAGCTTATCTAAAAGCAGGAACACTGAAGCTTTCTTT

d_call: -
v_call: TRBV12-5
j_call: TRBJ1-1
clone_size: few
cdr3_aa: CASGSQPGPEAFF
cdr3_nt: TGTGCTAGTGGTTCTCAGCCAGGGCCAGAAGCTTTCTTT

d_call: TRBD1
v_call: TRBV27
j_call: TRBJ1-3
clone_size: medium-sized
cdr3_aa: CASSPDRGSGNTIYF
cdr3_nt: TGTGCCAGCAGTCCCGACAGGGGTTCTGGAAACACCATATATTTT

d_call: TRBD2
v_call: TRBV2
j_call: TRBJ2-2
clone_size: -
cdr3_aa: CASKVSAGGTNTGELFF
cdr3_nt: TGTGCCAGCAAAGTCTCGGCGGGAGGGACGAACACCGGGGAGCTGTTTTTT

d_call: TRBD1
v_call: TRBV4-3
j_call: TRBJ1-1
clone_size: -
cdr3_aa: CASSLTGVTEAFF
cdr3_nt: TGCGCCAGCAGCCTGACAGGGGTGACTGAAGCTTTCTTT

d_call: -
v_call: TRBV6-5
j_call: TRBJ2-3
clone_size: -
cdr3_aa: CATGEDGDTQYF
cdr3_nt: TGTGCGACGGGTGAGGATGGAGATACGCAGTATTTT

d_call: -
v_call: TRBV7-3
j_call: TRBJ2-5
clone_size: -
cdr3_aa: CASSLGGFGEQYF
cdr3_nt: TGTGCCAGCAGCTTAGGCGGGTTCGGAGAGCAGTACTTC